The 30 T cell receptor beta chains listed next were all sequenced from one sample in a study of chemoradiotherapy in HPV16-positive cancers. Clones were sequenced by immunoSEQ multiplex PCR, and TCRdb holds only the in-frame ones, with some missing. Here the sample spans 750 to 950 clones, nearly 90% being singletons. Sequenced here: tumor tissue, sampled from a patient who underwent chemoradiotherapy. The receptor source for this set is a human donor with HPV-associated anogenital cancer.

The V gene is TRBV4-1, the J gene TRBJ2-7, with 10 bases matching TRBD1. Germline V gene sequence: CDR1 MGHRA, CDR2 YSYEKL. This CDR3 has 17 amino acids. Unmatched junction bases numbered 7, after V lost 2 bases and J lost 0 bases. The CDR3 spells CASSQTPGTGVSYEQYF. In nucleotides, the CDR3 is TGCGCCAGCAGCCAAACCCCCGGGACAGGGGTCTCCTACGAGCAGTACTTC.

The genes are TRBV7-3 and TRBJ2-1, with 7 bases fitting TRBD2. The J segment lost 9 bases and the V segment lost 0 bases, leaving 8 bases of the junction unmatched. Germline CDR1 is SGHTA and CDR2 is FQGTGA. The CDR3 is 15 amino acids. CDR3 bases: TGTGCCAGCAGCTTAACGGGGGGGAACCGCTTTGAGCAGTTCTTC. Encoded protein: CASSLTGGNRFEQFF.

The V gene is TRBV5-1, the J gene TRBJ2-7; TRBD2 matches at 7 bases. The CDR3 totals 16 residues. Germline trimming cut 3 bases from V and 0 bases from J; bases unmatched to any gene: 9. Germline V lookup: CDR1 SGHRS, CDR2 YFSETQ. The CDR3 DNA is TGCGCCAGCAGCTCTGCGACGGGGGGTTTCTCCTACGAGCAGTACTTC. It encodes CASSSATGGFSYEQYF.

CDR3 residues: CASSRQGNTIYF. Written as DNA, the CDR3 is TGTGCCAGCAGCCGCCAAGGAAACACCATATATTTT. The J gene is TRBJ1-3, the V gene TRBV7-2; D not resolved. CDR3 length: 12 residues. V lost 5 bases to trimming and J lost 4 bases, with 6 bases between them. Germline V gene sequence: CDR1 SGHTA, CDR2 FQGNSA.

This clone was seen only once. The genes are TRBV6-6 and TRBJ2-3; 8 bases line up with TRBD2. This CDR3 comprises 15 residues. Trimming cost V 5 bases and J 5 bases; bases outside gene matches: 9. Germline V gives CDR1 MNHNY, CDR2 SVGAGI (reference sequence). The CDR3 protein is CASSNPSGSIDTQYF. CDR3 DNA: TGTGCCAGCAGTAATCCGAGCGGGAGTATAGATACGCAGTATTTT.

The chain combines TRBV14 with TRBJ2-1, with D perhaps TRBD1 or TRBD2 (5 bases each). Germline lookup yields CDR1 SGHDN and CDR2 FVKESK. This CDR3 is 16 amino acids long. V was clipped by 4 bases and J by 6 bases, with 19 bases between them. The CDR3 coding sequence is TGTGCCAGCAGCCGGGACCGGGAAACCTACGGCAATGAGCAGTTCTTC. Protein sequence: CASSRDRETYGNEQFF.

This sequence joins TRBV29-1 and TRBJ1-2; D possibly corresponds to TRBD1 (5 bases). Trimming took 0 bases from V and 4 from J, leaving 12 bases between them. Germline V lookup: CDR1 SQVTM, CDR2 ANQGSEA. The CDR3 is 14 residues long. The CDR3 spells CSVEEEDKFYGYTF. CDR3 nucleotide sequence: TGCAGCGTTGAAGAAGAGGACAAATTCTATGGCTACACCTTC.

The CDR3 region is CAIRGTEMNTEAFF. The DNA of the CDR3 is TGTGCCATCAGGGGCACAGAAATGAACACTGAAGCTTTCTTT. The chain links TRBV10-3 to TRBJ1-1; D call uncertain. This CDR3 region has 14 residues. CDR1 and CDR2 (germline): ENHRY, SYGVKD. V was clipped by 6 bases and J by 0 bases, with 11 bases between them.

This chain joins TRBV28 and TRBJ1-3; D not resolved. Germline CDR1 MDHEN, CDR2 SYDVKM. This CDR3 comprises 14 residues. V gave up 5 bases and J gave up 0 bases, with 8 bases separating them. The CDR3: CASSDAYSGNTIYF. The CDR3 DNA reads as TGTGCCAGCAGTGACGCCTACTCTGGAAACACCATATATTTT.

This chain uses TRBV6-1 with TRBJ2-5; TRBD1 is a possible D gene (6 bases). The CDR3 runs to 16 residues. V was clipped by 4 bases and J by 1 base, with 16 bases between them. CDR1 and CDR2 (germline): MNHNS, SASEGT. The CDR3 sequence: CASSGSAGATQETQYF. In nucleotides, the CDR3 is TGTGCCAGCAGTGGGTCGGCAGGGGCGACCCAAGAGACCCAGTACTTC.

The sample holds one count of this clone. The J gene is TRBJ2-3, the V gene TRBV29-1; TRBD1 might be the D (7 bases). V lost 4 bases and J lost 5, with 19 bases in between. The length of the CDR3 is 15 residues. CDR1 and CDR2 from the germline V gene are SQVTM and ANQGSEA. CDR3 bases: TGCAGCGTTGGGGCTTTAGGGCAGGGGGGAGATACGCAGTATTTT. Translating it yields CSVGALGQGGDTQYF.

This sequence joins TRBV5-8 and TRBJ1-1; D is uncertain. The germline gives CDR1 SGHTS, CDR2 YDEGEE. The CDR3 length is 14 residues. Trimming stripped 0 bases from V and 4 bases from J, with 10 bases between. CDR3: CASSLGSSGTEAFF. CDR3 in DNA: TGTGCCAGCAGCTTGGGGAGCTCTGGCACTGAAGCTTTCTTT.

V usage is TRBV2 and J usage is TRBJ1-2, with D uncertain. Germline V gene lookup returns CDR1 SNHLY and CDR2 FYNNEI. Trimming took 5 bases from V and 4 from J, leaving 17 bases between them. The CDR3 totals 15 residues. The CDR3, as DNA: TGTGCCAGCAGTCTCCAAGGTTCAGGCCTCTATGGCTACACCTTC. Amino acids: CASSLQGSGLYGYTF.

The rearrangement links TRBV5-6 to TRBJ1-5; perhaps TRBD1 as D (6 bases). The CDR3 length is 15 residues. V dropped 1 base and J dropped 2 bases, with 10 bases sitting between them. Germline loops: CDR1 SGHDT, CDR2 YYEEEE. The CDR3 loop reads CASSLRGQGNQPQHF. In DNA, the CDR3 is TGTGCCAGCAGCTTGCGGGGGCAGGGCAATCAGCCCCAGCATTTT.

The chain has TRBV5-1 and TRBJ1-4; D gene unclear. The V end lost 6 bases, the J end lost 3 bases, and 12 bases lay between the germline ends. The CDR3 runs 14 residues. Germline-derived CDR1 and CDR2 are SGHRS and YFSETQ. For the CDR3, the DNA is TGCGCCAGCAAGAGGGCAGAACCTAATGAAAAACTGTTTTTT. This sequence encodes CASKRAEPNEKLFF.

The chain combines TRBV5-6 with TRBJ2-7; either TRBD1 or TRBD2 may supply D (5 bases each). CDR3 size: 16 residues. In germline, CDR1 is SGHDT, CDR2 YYEEEE. V was shortened by 4 bases and J by 0 bases, with 17 bases between the two germline ends. The CDR3 coding sequence is TGTGCCAGCAGCCATACGACAGCCCGGGACTCCTACGAGCAGTACTTC. Its translation: CASSHTTARDSYEQYF. Supplemented by reference TRBV5-6 and TRBJ2-7, the full variable domain reads DAGVTQSPTHLIKTRGQQVTLRCSPKSGHDTVSWYQQALGQGPQFIFQYYEEEERQRGNFPDRFSGHQFPNYSSELNVNALLLGDSALYLCASSHTTARDSYEQYFGPGTRLTVT.

The chain recombines TRBV6-6 with TRBJ1-6; D unclear. V was shortened by 6 bases and J by 10 bases, with 19 bases between the two germline ends. Germline CDR1 and CDR2: MNHNY and SVGAGI (reference sequence). The CDR3 is 15 residues long. Here the CDR3 DNA reads TGTGCCAGCAGCCCACTCCCCGGCGATGGGTCACCCCTCCACTTT. Its protein product is CASSPLPGDGSPLHF.

The chain combines TRBV9 with TRBJ2-2; no clear D gene. Trimming took off 0 bases at V and 7 bases at J, with 4 bases between the two ends. There are 12 residues in the CDR3. Germline V CDR1 and CDR2: SGDLS, YYNGEE. This chain's CDR3 is CASSVEFGELFF. The CDR3 DNA follows: TGTGCCAGCAGCGTAGAGTTCGGGGAGCTGTTTTTT.

This clone was seen a few times. This chain joins TRBV7-9 and TRBJ2-5; 7 bases fit TRBD2. Germline V gives CDR1 SEHNR, CDR2 FQNEAQ (reference sequence). Germline trimming cut 4 bases from V and 3 bases from J; bases unmatched to any gene: 2. This CDR3 contains 13 residues. CDR3 protein: CASSWSGEETQYF. CDR3 nucleotide sequence: TGTGCCAGCAGCTGGAGCGGGGAAGAGACCCAGTACTTC.

The V call is TRBV7-9, the J call TRBJ2-7; D call uncertain. This CDR3 contains 12 residues. Germline V gene sequence: CDR1 SEHNR, CDR2 FQNEAQ (reference sequence). V was shortened by 4 bases and J by 2 bases, with 6 bases between the two germline ends. The CDR3 region is CASSWLPYEQYF. CDR3 nucleotides: TGTGCCAGCAGCTGGTTGCCCTACGAGCAGTACTTC.

This rearrangement joins TRBV7-3 to TRBJ2-2; the match to TRBD1 covers 8 bases. Germline V gene lookup returns CDR1 SGHTA and CDR2 FQGTGA. This CDR3 has 15 residues. V lost 6 bases and J lost 3; bases outside the gene matches: 6. The CDR3 region has the DNA TGTGCCAGCAGTTTAGGGACAGGCTACACCGGGGAGCTGTTTTTT. Its translation: CASSLGTGYTGELFF.

The chain recombines TRBV10-3 with TRBJ1-1; no definite D call. Germline assignment: CDR1 ENHRY and CDR2 SYGVKD. This CDR3 is built from 14 residues. V was cut by 2 bases and J by 2 bases, with 9 bases left in between. The CDR3 DNA is TGTGCCATCAGTGAGCAGGCAGGAAACACTGAAGCTTTCTTT. Residues: CAISEQAGNTEAFF.

This clone came up a few times. This chain joins TRBV7-9 and TRBJ1-1, with 9 bases fitting TRBD1. V shed 11 bases, J shed 6 bases, and the junction held 4 bases outside the gene matches. The length of the CDR3 is 11 residues. Germline V gene data show CDR1 as SEHNR and CDR2 as FQNEAQ (reference sequence). The CDR3 region is CAARTGAEAFF. CDR3 coding DNA: TGTGCCGCCAGGACAGGGGCTGAAGCTTTCTTT.

This clone has a single count. The chain links TRBV5-3 to TRBJ2-3, with TRBD1 matching over 10 bases. TRBV5-3 is an open reading frame whose function is uncertain. CDR3 length: 17 amino acids. The ends lost 3 bases at V and 2 bases at J; junction bases unmatched: 9. CDR3 nucleotides: TGTGCCAGAAGCTCATACCGGACAGGGGGTCACACAGATACGCAGTATTTT. It translates to CARSSYRTGGHTDTQYF.

The CDR3 DNA sequence: TGCGCCAGCAGTGACCTCACAGGGGATCAAGAGACCCAGTACTTC. Translating it yields CASSDLTGDQETQYF. V gene TRBV10-2 combines with J gene TRBJ2-5, with 7 bases aligning to TRBD1. This CDR3 is built from 15 residues. Trimming took 3 bases from V and 2 from J; bases not matched to a gene: 6. Germline lookup yields CDR1 WSHSY and CDR2 SAAADI.

This chain connects TRBV7-9 to TRBJ2-7, with a weak D call TRBD2 (5 bases). CDR3 length: 13 amino acids. From germline, CDR1 is SEHNR and CDR2 FQNEAQ (reference sequence). V lost 5 bases and J lost 4, with 12 bases in between. The CDR3 loop is CASSPRGRYEQYF. The CDR3 DNA reads as TGTGCCAGCAGCCCCAGAGGGAGATACGAGCAGTACTTC.

The J gene is TRBJ1-1, the V gene TRBV28; D uncertain. The germline V gene encodes CDR1 MDHEN and CDR2 SYDVKM. The CDR3 spans 13 residues. V dropped 4 bases and J dropped 2 bases, with 8 bases sitting between them. The CDR3 region has the DNA TGTGCCAGCAGTTCCGGAGTCAACACTGAAGCTTTCTTT. As protein: CASSSGVNTEAFF. Full variable domain (rest looked up from reference TRBV28 and TRBJ1-1): DVKVTQSSRYLVKRTGEKVFLECVQDMDHENMFWYRQDPGLGLRLIYFSYDVKMKEKGDIPEGYSVSREKKERFSLILESASTNQTSMYLCASSSGVNTEAFFGQGTRLTVV.

This clone rates as large (0.1 to 1%). The chain combines TRBV9 with TRBJ2-2; possibly TRBD1 for D (5 bases). V was cut by 0 bases and J by 3 bases, with 12 bases left in between. This CDR3 is built from 16 residues. Looked up from germline, CDR1 is SGDLS and CDR2 is YYNGEE. The chain's CDR3 is CASSVGQNDYTGELFF. The CDR3 DNA reads as TGTGCCAGCAGCGTAGGACAGAACGATTACACCGGGGAGCTGTTTTTT.

The chain joins TRBV11-2 to TRBJ2-3; D not certain. Germline V gene data show CDR1 as SGHAT and CDR2 as FQNNGV. V was trimmed by 4 bases and J by 4 bases, leaving 9 bases between them. The CDR3 is made up of 13 amino acids. The CDR3 sequence: CASSSGPADTQYF. CDR3 DNA sequence: TGTGCCAGCAGCTCCGGTCCTGCAGATACGCAGTATTTT. Supplemented by reference TRBV11-2 and TRBJ2-3, the full variable domain reads EAGVAQSPRYKIIEKRQSVAFWCNPISGHATLYWYQQILGQGPKLLIQFQNNGVVDDSQLPKDRFSAERLKGVDSTLKIQPAKLEDSAVYLCASSSGPADTQYFGPGTRLTVL.

This clone was found once. The chain employs TRBV7-2 and TRBJ1-5; D unclear. CDR1 SGHTA and CDR2 FQGNSA come from the germline V gene. This CDR3 contains 16 residues. V lost 2 bases and J lost 3, with 14 bases in between. The DNA for the CDR3 is TGTGCCAGCAGCTTAATAGGGATGCGGAACAATCAGCCCCAGCATTTT. This sequence encodes CASSLIGMRNNQPQHF.